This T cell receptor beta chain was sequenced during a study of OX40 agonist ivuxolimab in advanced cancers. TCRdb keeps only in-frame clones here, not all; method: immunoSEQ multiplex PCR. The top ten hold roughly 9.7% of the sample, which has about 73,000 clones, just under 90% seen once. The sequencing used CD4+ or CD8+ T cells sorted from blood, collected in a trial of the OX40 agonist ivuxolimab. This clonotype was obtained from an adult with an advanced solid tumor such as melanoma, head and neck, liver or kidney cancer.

This CDR3 is CASSGTGGETQYF. The CDR3 coding sequence is TGTGCCAGCAGTGGTACAGGGGGGGAGACCCAGTACTTC. The chain is built from TRBV6-5 and TRBJ2-5, with 8 bases lining up with TRBD1. Germline CDR1 reads MNHEY; CDR2 reads SVGAGI. V lost 5 bases to trimming and J lost 5 bases; unmatched junction nucleotides: 4. CDR3 length: 13 amino acids.